The entry that follows covers one T cell receptor (beta chain) sequence. Its antigen is unknown. The entry originates in a study of cytomegalovirus exposure and HLA in healthy donors. Study-level background: There were fewer than 130 million unique TCR beta sequences, drawn from some 180 million T cells, in an earlier analysis. Findings and limits, study-wide: Later analysis reportedly placed an Asian-associated ancestry cluster below the roughly 640-donor mean in N-insertions. It was about 180 TCR beta chains that were listed as cytomegalovirus-associated.

The primer mix had 60 Vbeta and 13 Jbeta primers. Profiled with immunoSEQ multiplex PCR; TCRdb holds only in-frame clones, not every one. Of over 150,000 clones listed, 60% to 85% were seen once; the top ten hold over 2.5%. Germline V gives CDR1 MDHEN, CDR2 SYDVKM. Trimming took 6 bases from V and 4 from J; bases not matched to a gene: 14. The CDR3 covers 19 residues. This chain uses TRBV28 with TRBJ2-1; TRBD2 agrees at 14 bases. The source of this sequence is a male donor in good health and CMV-seronegative. Sequences were obtained from PBMCs. CDR3 sequence reads: CASRSRGTSGSFQYNEQFF. CDR3 coding DNA: TGTGCCAGCAGATCGAGGGGGACTAGCGGGAGTTTTCAGTACAATGAGCAGTTCTTC.